The entry below gives a single TCR beta chain sequence along with its context. The same CDR3 arises from other DNA sequences in this sample as well. This specimen belongs to a study of CD8+ T cells in alopecia areata. The wider study: Scoring of treated patients' severity used the percentage of affected scalp area.

RNA was extracted and reverse transcribed into cDNA as the sequencing template. TCRdb keeps only in-frame clones here, not all; method: immunoSEQ multiplex PCR. The sample has roughly 70,000 clones, 29% seen once. The treatment here: oral pan-JAK inhibitor, 5-10 mg twice daily. This CDR3 has 12 residues. Trimming removed 4 bases at V and 4 bases at J, with 7 bases between. From germline, CDR1 is SQVTM and CDR2 ANQGSEA. The rearrangement uses TRBV29-1 and TRBJ2-2; D possibly matches TRBD1 or TRBD2 (5 bases each). This TCR was recovered from a human donor with alopecia areata. The source material was CD8+ T cells sorted from blood, sampled at week 4, from a patient treated with tofacitinib. The CDR3 bases are TGCAGCGTTGTCGGGGCCACCGGGGAGCTGTTTTTT. Its protein product is CSVVGATGELFF.